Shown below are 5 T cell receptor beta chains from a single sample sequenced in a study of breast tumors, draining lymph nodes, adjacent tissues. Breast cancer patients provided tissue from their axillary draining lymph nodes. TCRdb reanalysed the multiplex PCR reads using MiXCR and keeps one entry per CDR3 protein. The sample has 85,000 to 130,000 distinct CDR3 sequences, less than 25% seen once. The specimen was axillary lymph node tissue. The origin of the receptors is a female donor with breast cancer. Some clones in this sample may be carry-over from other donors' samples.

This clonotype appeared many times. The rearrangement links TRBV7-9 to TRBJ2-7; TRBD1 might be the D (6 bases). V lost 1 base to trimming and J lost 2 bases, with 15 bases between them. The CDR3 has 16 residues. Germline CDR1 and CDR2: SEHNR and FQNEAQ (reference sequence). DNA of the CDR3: TGTGCCAGCAGCTTAGTTTGGGGACAACGAACCTACGAGCAGTACTTC. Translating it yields CASSLVWGQRTYEQYF.

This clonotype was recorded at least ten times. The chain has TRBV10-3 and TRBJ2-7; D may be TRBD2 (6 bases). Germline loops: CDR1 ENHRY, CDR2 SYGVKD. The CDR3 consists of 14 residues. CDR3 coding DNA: TGTGCAACTCAATTAGCGGAAAGCTCCTACGAGCAGTACTTC. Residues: CATQLAESSYEQYF.

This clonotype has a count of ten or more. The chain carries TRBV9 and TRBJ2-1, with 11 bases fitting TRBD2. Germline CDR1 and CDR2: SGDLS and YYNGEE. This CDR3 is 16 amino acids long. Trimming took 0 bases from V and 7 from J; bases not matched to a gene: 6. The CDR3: CASSVALVAGGNEQFF. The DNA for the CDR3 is TGTGCCAGCAGCGTAGCTTTGGTAGCGGGGGGGAATGAGCAGTTCTTC.

The CDR3 nucleotides read TGTGCCAGCAGTTACTCACAGGGACAGGGGAGCTATGGCTACACCTTC. This codes for CASSYSQGQGSYGYTF. This chain joins TRBV6-5 and TRBJ1-2; 10 bases agree with TRBD1. Germline V CDR1 and CDR2: MNHEY, SVGAGI. The CDR3 length is 16 residues. Losses at the gene ends were 0 bases for V and 4 bases for J; bases not matched to a gene: 5.

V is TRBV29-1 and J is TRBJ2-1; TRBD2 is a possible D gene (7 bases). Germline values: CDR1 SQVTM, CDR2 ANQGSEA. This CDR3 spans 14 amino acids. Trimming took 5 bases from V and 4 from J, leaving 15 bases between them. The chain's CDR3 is CSVLAGAGYNEQFF. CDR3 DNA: TGCAGCGTTTTGGCGGGGGCGGGGTACAATGAGCAGTTCTTC.